The present entry profiles one T cell receptor (beta chain) with its context. This entry is derived from a study of blood T cell repertoires in COVID-19. Study at large: From T cells, B-cell-depleted T cells, or PBMCs came the material, which was cDNA or gDNA.

CDR1 and CDR2 from the germline V gene are SQVTM and ANQGSEA. V was cut by 3 bases and J by 2 bases, with 17 bases left in between. The CDR3 is 16 amino acids. Assay: immunoSEQ multiplex PCR; the TCRdb copy retains only in-frame clones and omits some. The sample yields 200,000 to 250,000 clones, 70% to 90% seen once. The sequencing sample was made of PBMCs or T cells enriched from blood (not recorded which). This clonotype was obtained from a man aged 40-50 years who had recovered from COVID-19. The chain combines TRBV29-1 with TRBJ1-3; D unresolved. DNA for the CDR3: TGCAGCGTTGAGGGTCGCCCGGGAAAGGCTGGAAACACCATATATTTT. Amino acids: CSVEGRPGKAGNTIYF.